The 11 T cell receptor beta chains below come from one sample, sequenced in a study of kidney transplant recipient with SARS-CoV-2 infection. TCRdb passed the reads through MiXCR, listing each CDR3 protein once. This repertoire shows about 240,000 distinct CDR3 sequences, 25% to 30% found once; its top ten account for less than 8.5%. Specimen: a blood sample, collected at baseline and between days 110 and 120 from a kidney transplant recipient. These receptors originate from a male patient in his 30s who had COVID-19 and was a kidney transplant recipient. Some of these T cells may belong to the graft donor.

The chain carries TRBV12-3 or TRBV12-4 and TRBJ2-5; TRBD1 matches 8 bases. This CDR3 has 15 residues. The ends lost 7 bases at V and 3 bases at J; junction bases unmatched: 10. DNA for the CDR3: TGTGCCAGCAACGCCGGGACAGGATTAAAAGAGACCCAGTACTTC. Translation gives CASNAGTGLKETQYF.

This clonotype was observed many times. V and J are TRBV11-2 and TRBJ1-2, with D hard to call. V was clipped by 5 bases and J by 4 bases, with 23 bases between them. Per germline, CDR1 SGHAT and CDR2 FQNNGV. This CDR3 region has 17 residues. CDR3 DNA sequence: TGTGCCAGCAGCATATGGGGAACAAGCAGAAAGACCTATGGCTACACCTTC. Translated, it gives CASSIWGTSRKTYGYTF. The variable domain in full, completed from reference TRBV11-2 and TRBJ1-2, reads EAGVAQSPRYKIIEKRQSVAFWCNPISGHATLYWYQQILGQGPKLLIQFQNNGVVDDSQLPKDRFSAERLKGVDSTLKIQPAKLEDSAVYLCASSIWGTSRKTYGYTFGSGTRLTVV.

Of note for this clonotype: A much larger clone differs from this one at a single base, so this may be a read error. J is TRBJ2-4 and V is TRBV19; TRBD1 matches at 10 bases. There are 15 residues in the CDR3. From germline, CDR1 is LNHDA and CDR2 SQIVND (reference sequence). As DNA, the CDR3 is TGTGCCAGTAGTCGGGACAGGGGTTCCAAAAGCATTCAGTACTTC. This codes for CASSRDRGSKSIQYF. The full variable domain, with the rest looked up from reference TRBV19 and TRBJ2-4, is DGGITQSPKYLFRKEGQNVTLSCEQNLNHDAMYWYRQDPGQGLRLIYYSQIVNDFQKGDIAEGYSVSREKKESFPLTVTSAQKNPTAFYLCASSRDRGSKSIQYFGAGTRLSVL.

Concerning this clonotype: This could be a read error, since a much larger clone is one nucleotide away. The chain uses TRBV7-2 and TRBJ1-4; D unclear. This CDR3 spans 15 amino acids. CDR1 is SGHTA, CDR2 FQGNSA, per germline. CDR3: CAGSVTPGINEKLFF. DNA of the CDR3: TGTGCCGGCAGCGTGACCCCGGGGATTAATGAAAAACTGTTTTTT.

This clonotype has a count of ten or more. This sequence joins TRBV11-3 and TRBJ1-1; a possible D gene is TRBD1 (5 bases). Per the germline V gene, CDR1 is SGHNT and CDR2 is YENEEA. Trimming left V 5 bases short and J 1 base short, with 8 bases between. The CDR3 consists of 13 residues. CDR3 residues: CASSPGTNTEAFF. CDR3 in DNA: TGTGCCAGCAGCCCCGGGACGAACACTGAAGCTTTCTTT.

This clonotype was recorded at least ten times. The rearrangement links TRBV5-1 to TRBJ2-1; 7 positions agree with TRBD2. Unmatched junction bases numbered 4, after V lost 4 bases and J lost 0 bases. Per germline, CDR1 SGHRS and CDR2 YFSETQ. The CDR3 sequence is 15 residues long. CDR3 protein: CASSRGGSSYNEQFF. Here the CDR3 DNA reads TGCGCCAGCAGCCGGGGCGGGAGCTCCTACAATGAGCAGTTCTTC.

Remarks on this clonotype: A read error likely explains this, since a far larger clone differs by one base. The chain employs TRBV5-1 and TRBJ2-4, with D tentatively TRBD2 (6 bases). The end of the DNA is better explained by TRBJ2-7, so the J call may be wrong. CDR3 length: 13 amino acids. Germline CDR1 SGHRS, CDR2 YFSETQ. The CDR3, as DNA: TGCGCCAGCAGCTCGGGACTGAACTGCGAGCAGTACTTC. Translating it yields CASSSGLNCEQYF.

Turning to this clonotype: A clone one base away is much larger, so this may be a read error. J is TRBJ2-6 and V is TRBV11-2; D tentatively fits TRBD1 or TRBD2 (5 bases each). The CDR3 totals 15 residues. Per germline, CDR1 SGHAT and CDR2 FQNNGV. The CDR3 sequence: CASSLRGVGANVLAF. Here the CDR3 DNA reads TGTGCCAGCAGCTTAAGAGGGGTTGGGGCCAACGTCCTGGCTTTC.

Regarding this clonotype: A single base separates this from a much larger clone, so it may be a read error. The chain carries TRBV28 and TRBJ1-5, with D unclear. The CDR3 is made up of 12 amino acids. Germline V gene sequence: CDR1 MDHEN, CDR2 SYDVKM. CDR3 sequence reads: CTSSLPRQPQHF. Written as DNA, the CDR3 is TGTACCAGCAGTTTGCCCCGTCAGCCCCAGCATTTT.

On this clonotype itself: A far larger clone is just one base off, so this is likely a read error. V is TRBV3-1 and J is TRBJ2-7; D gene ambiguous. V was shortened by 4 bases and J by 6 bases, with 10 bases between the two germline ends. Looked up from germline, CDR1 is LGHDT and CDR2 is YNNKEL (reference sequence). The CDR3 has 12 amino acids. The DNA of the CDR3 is TGTGCCAGCAGCCTGGCAGATTGCGAGCAGTACTTC. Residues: CASSLADCEQYF.

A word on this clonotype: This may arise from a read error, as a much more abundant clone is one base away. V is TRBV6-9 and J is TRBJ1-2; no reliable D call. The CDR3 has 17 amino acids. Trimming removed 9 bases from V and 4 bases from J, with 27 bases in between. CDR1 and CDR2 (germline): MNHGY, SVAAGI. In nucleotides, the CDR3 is TGTGCCAGGAGTCAGTCGCCGCCTTACGGAAAGACCTATGGCTACACCTTC. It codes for CARSQSPPYGKTYGYTF.